The 25 T cell receptor beta chains listed next were all sequenced from one sample in a study of cytomegalovirus exposure and HLA in healthy donors. Use of 60 Vbeta and 13 Jbeta primers characterized the PCR. TCRdb's table, derived via immunoSEQ multiplex PCR, lists solely in-frame clones and lacks some. The repertoire includes fewer than 180,000 clones, 70% to 80% of them detected once, and 3.5% sits in the top ten. The sequencing sample was made of PBMCs. These receptors were taken from a human donor in good health.

V usage is TRBV4-3 and J usage is TRBJ2-1; the match to TRBD1 covers 9 bases. This CDR3 has 16 amino acids. Losses at the gene ends were 0 bases for V and 0 bases for J; bases not matched to a gene: 0. Germline values: CDR1 LGHNA, CDR2 YSLEER. CDR3 coding DNA: TGCGCCAGCAGCCAAGAGACAGGGGGCTCCTACAATGAGCAGTTCTTC. This codes for CASSQETGGSYNEQFF.

The V gene is TRBV5-6, the J gene TRBJ2-3, with a tentative D call TRBD1 (5 bases). CDR1 is SGHDT, CDR2 YYEEEE, per germline. V was shortened by 0 bases and J by 11 bases, with 10 bases between the two germline ends. The CDR3 loop spans 12 amino acids. This chain's CDR3 is CASSLEAGLQYF. The CDR3 region has the DNA TGTGCCAGCAGCTTGGAGGCAGGGCTGCAGTATTTT.

V is TRBV28 and J is TRBJ1-5, with TRBD1 matching 12 bases. CDR3 length equals 20 residues. V lost 5 bases and J lost 1; bases outside the gene matches: 15. CDR1 and CDR2 from the germline V gene are MDHEN and SYDVKM. This CDR3 reads CASSRPTRDRGRRSNQPQHF. The CDR3 bases are TGTGCCAGCAGTCGCCCTACCCGGGACAGGGGGCGCCGGAGCAATCAGCCCCAGCATTTT.

This chain uses TRBV19 with TRBJ2-2, with D unclear. V was cut by 6 bases and J by 0 bases, with 11 bases left in between. CDR1 and CDR2 (germline): LNHDA, SQIVND (reference sequence). The CDR3 is 15 amino acids. CDR3 protein: CASRSYLPNTGELFF. The DNA of the CDR3 is TGTGCCAGTAGATCCTATCTGCCGAACACCGGGGAGCTGTTTTTT.

This clone was picked up one time. Written as DNA, the CDR3 is TGTGCCAGCAGCAGGGGCCCGGCGGACGAGCAGTACTTC. This encodes CASSRGPADEQYF. The chain employs TRBV9 and TRBJ2-7; a weak D match, TRBD1 (5 bases). Germline-derived CDR1 and CDR2 are SGDLS and YYNGEE. This CDR3 comprises 13 residues. V lost 4 bases to trimming and J lost 5 bases, with 13 bases between them. The whole variable domain, filled in from reference TRBV9 and TRBJ2-7, reads DSGVTQTPKHLITATGQRVTLRCSPRSGDLSVYWYQQSLDQGLQFLIQYYNGEERAKGNILERFSAQQFPDLHSELNLSSLELGDSALYFCASSRGPADEQYFGPGTRLTVT.

This clone was seen a single time. The J gene is TRBJ2-1, the V gene TRBV2, with 10 bases lining up with TRBD2. V shed 5 bases and J 6 bases; nucleotides not matched to a gene: 4. Germline V gives CDR1 SNHLY, CDR2 FYNNEI. The CDR3 is 14 amino acids. The CDR3: CASSSGRALNEQFF. CDR3 nucleotide sequence: TGTGCCAGCAGTAGCGGGAGGGCCCTCAATGAGCAGTTCTTC. The full variable domain, completed using reference TRBV2 and TRBJ2-1, is EPEVTQTPSHQVTQMGQEVILRCVPISNHLYFYWYRQILGQKVEFLVSFYNNEISEKSEIFDDQFSVERPDGSNFTLKIRSTKLEDSAMYFCASSSGRALNEQFFGPGTRLTVL.

The chain employs TRBV7-9 and TRBJ1-1; possible D gene TRBD1, 6 bases. This CDR3 has 12 amino acids. Germline CDR1 is SEHNR and CDR2 is FQNEAQ (reference sequence). The germline V and J ends were trimmed by 5 bases and 4 bases, with 8 bases remaining between them. CDR3 region: CASSAGVTEAFF. The CDR3 nucleotides read TGTGCCAGCAGCGCAGGGGTCACTGAAGCTTTCTTT.

The chain employs TRBV28 and TRBJ2-1, with D perhaps matching TRBD1 (6 bases). Germline V CDR1 and CDR2: MDHEN, SYDVKM. The length of the CDR3 is 14 residues. V was trimmed by 5 bases and J by 1 base, leaving 9 bases between them. The CDR3, as DNA: TGTGCCAGCAGTCCGACAGGATCCTACAATGAGCAGTTCTTC. The encoded protein is CASSPTGSYNEQFF. The complete variable domain, with remaining parts taken from reference TRBV28 and TRBJ2-1, reads DVKVTQSSRYLVKRTGEKVFLECVQDMDHENMFWYRQDPGLGLRLIYFSYDVKMKEKGDIPEGYSVSREKKERFSLILESASTNQTSMYLCASSPTGSYNEQFFGPGTRLTVL.

This chain uses TRBV11-2 with TRBJ1-2; no clear D gene. This CDR3 is 13 amino acids long. The V gene's germline CDR1 is SGHAT and CDR2 FQNNGV. The ends were cut back, 0 bases at V and 2 bases at J, with 4 bases in the middle. The CDR3 spells CASSLDGNYGYTF. The CDR3 region has the DNA TGTGCCAGCAGCTTAGACGGGAACTATGGCTACACCTTC.

This clone has a handful of counts. This chain joins TRBV9 and TRBJ2-1; weak D call: TRBD2 (7 bases). The CDR3 covers 16 residues. From germline, CDR1 is SGDLS and CDR2 YYNGEE. Trimming took 0 bases from V and 5 from J, leaving 15 bases between them. The CDR3 loop is CASSVVGASGNNEQFF. As DNA, the CDR3 is TGTGCCAGCAGCGTAGTGGGGGCTAGCGGTAACAATGAGCAGTTCTTC.

The rearrangement links TRBV19 to TRBJ2-2, with 9 nucleotides matching TRBD1. CDR3 size: 14 residues. The V gene's germline CDR1 is LNHDA and CDR2 SQIVND (reference sequence). The J segment lost 6 bases and the V segment lost 10 bases, leaving 9 bases of the junction unmatched. The CDR3, as DNA: TGTGCCACCCGAAGGGGGACAGGGCCCGGGGAGCTGTTTTTT. Translating it yields CATRRGTGPGELFF.

The gene calls are TRBV2 and TRBJ1-5; 10 positions match TRBD1. V lost 2 bases, J lost 3 bases, and 4 bases stayed unmatched. CDR1 and CDR2 (germline): SNHLY, FYNNEI. The CDR3 is 16 amino acids. CDR3 loop: CASSEQGQGNNQPQHF. DNA of the CDR3: TGTGCCAGCAGTGAACAGGGACAGGGGAACAATCAGCCCCAGCATTTT.

The chain is built from TRBV29-1 and TRBJ2-5; tentatively, D is TRBD1 (5 bases). This CDR3 contains 14 residues. Germline CDR1 reads SQVTM; CDR2 reads ANQGSEA. Deletions cut 6 bases from V and 2 bases from J, with 16 bases between. The CDR3 DNA is TGCAGCGTCGCCATTAGCAGGGTTCAAGAGACCCAGTACTTC. Translating it yields CSVAISRVQETQYF.

This clone was found a few times. The rearrangement joins TRBV9 to TRBJ2-1; 7 bases are a match to TRBD2. Germline CDR1 is SGDLS and CDR2 is YYNGEE. The trim removed 1 base at V and 4 bases at J, leaving 8 bases unmatched. CDR3 size: 16 residues. The CDR3 DNA sequence: TGTGCCAGCAGCGTAAAGGCTAGCGGAGTATACAATGAGCAGTTCTTC. The encoded protein is CASSVKASGVYNEQFF. Full variable domain (remainder filled in from reference TRBV9 and TRBJ2-1): DSGVTQTPKHLITATGQRVTLRCSPRSGDLSVYWYQQSLDQGLQFLIQYYNGEERAKGNILERFSAQQFPDLHSELNLSSLELGDSALYFCASSVKASGVYNEQFFGPGTRLTVL.

A word on this clone: At the DNA level, this CDR3 is encoded by other sequences in the same sample as well. The chain is built from TRBV29-1 and TRBJ2-2, with D maybe TRBD1 (6 bases). The germline gives CDR1 SQVTM, CDR2 ANQGSEA. V was shortened by 7 bases and J by 8 bases, with 11 bases between the two germline ends. The CDR3 consists of 11 residues. CDR3 amino acids: CSAEDRGELFF. The CDR3 region has the DNA TGCAGCGCCGAGGACAGAGGGGAGCTGTTTTTT.

This clone appeared once. The chain joins TRBV15 to TRBJ1-5, with 10 bases identical to TRBD1. The CDR3 spans 18 residues. V lost 4 bases, J lost 9 bases, and 18 bases stayed unmatched. The germline CDR1 and CDR2 sequences are LNHNV and YYDKDF (reference sequence). CDR3 coding DNA: TGTGCCACCAGCACCGGGACAGGGGATTTGGGGGCCGTGGGGCCCCAGCATTTT. Protein sequence: CATSTGTGDLGAVGPQHF.

The chain carries TRBV27 and TRBJ2-5, with TRBD1 identical over 8 bases. Per the germline V gene, CDR1 is MNHEY and CDR2 is SMNVEV (reference sequence). The J segment lost 3 bases and the V segment lost 6 bases, leaving 6 bases of the junction unmatched. This CDR3 contains 14 residues. CDR3: CASSWTGREETQYF. CDR3 bases: TGTGCCAGCAGCTGGACAGGGCGAGAAGAGACCCAGTACTTC.

About this clone itself: This sample also contains other DNA sequences that code for the same CDR3. This sequence joins TRBV9 and TRBJ2-5; 7 bases agree with TRBD1. Unmatched junction bases numbered 7, after V lost 3 bases and J lost 2 bases. Per the germline V gene, CDR1 is SGDLS and CDR2 is YYNGEE. This CDR3 is 15 amino acids long. The CDR3 DNA reads as TGTGCCAGCAGCGCCACGGGACAGAGTCAAGAGACCCAGTACTTC. Translating it yields CASSATGQSQETQYF.

V and J are TRBV11-2 and TRBJ1-1; 7 bases map to TRBD1. Germline CDR1 and CDR2: SGHAT and FQNNGV. The CDR3 loop spans 12 amino acids. The J segment lost 7 bases and the V segment lost 5 bases, leaving 4 bases of the junction unmatched. CDR3 in DNA: TGTGCCAGCAGCCAAGGGACAGTTGAAGCTTTCTTT. Its protein is CASSQGTVEAFF.

This chain uses TRBV28 with TRBJ2-7, with 10 bases lining up with TRBD2. V shed 6 bases, J shed 3 bases, and the junction held 26 bases outside the gene matches. The CDR3 loop spans 21 amino acids. Germline-derived CDR1 and CDR2 are MDHEN and SYDVKM. This chain's CDR3 is CASSLFGTSGLAPTANYEQYF. The DNA of the CDR3 is TGTGCCAGCAGCCTCTTCGGGACTTCGGGACTAGCGCCCACGGCAAACTACGAGCAGTACTTC.

This rearrangement joins TRBV5-4 to TRBJ1-2, with D perhaps TRBD1 (5 bases). Trimming took 4 bases from V and 4 from J, leaving 14 bases between them. The CDR3 is 14 residues long. Germline-derived CDR1 and CDR2 are SGHNT and YYREEE (reference sequence). CDR3 region: CASSREVRAYGYTF. The CDR3 coding sequence is TGTGCCAGCAGCCGGGAGGTCAGGGCCTATGGCTACACCTTC. The variable domain in full, with the rest retrieved from reference TRBV5-4 and TRBJ1-2, is ETGVTQSPTHLIKTRGQQVTLRCSSQSGHNTVSWYQQALGQGPQFIFQYYREEENGRGNFPPRFSGLQFPNYSSELNVNALELDDSALYLCASSREVRAYGYTFGSGTRLTVV.

The chain's CDR3 is CASSELGGTNEKLFF. DNA for the CDR3: TGTGCCAGCAGTGAATTGGGGGGAACTAATGAAAAACTGTTTTTT. V usage is TRBV6-1 and J usage is TRBJ1-4, with a weak D call TRBD1 (5 bases). The germline V gene encodes CDR1 MNHNS and CDR2 SASEGT. Trimming shortened V by 2 bases and J by 1 base, and 8 bases separated the two germline ends. The CDR3 length is 15 residues.

The chain has TRBV5-4 and TRBJ2-7, with TRBD2 matching over 10 bases. Germline-derived CDR1 and CDR2 are SGHNT and YYREEE (reference sequence). J gave up 6 bases and V 1 base, and 7 bases lay outside the gene matches. The CDR3 has 15 residues. The DNA of the CDR3 is TGTGCCAGCAGCTTGCCGACTAGCGGGTCGCTCGAGCAGTACTTC. Translation: CASSLPTSGSLEQYF. The whole variable domain, filled in from reference TRBV5-4 and TRBJ2-7, reads ETGVTQSPTHLIKTRGQQVTLRCSSQSGHNTVSWYQQALGQGPQFIFQYYREEENGRGNFPPRFSGLQFPNYSSELNVNALELDDSALYLCASSLPTSGSLEQYFGPGTRLTVT.

This clone showed up just a few times. The chain couples TRBV7-9 to TRBJ2-7, with 11 bases lining up with TRBD2. The CDR3 sequence is 16 residues long. CDR1 and CDR2 (germline): SEHNR, FQNEAQ (reference sequence). Losses at the gene ends were 5 bases for V and 4 bases for J; bases not matched to a gene: 10. The CDR3 sequence: CASSPPLGLAVYEQYF. CDR3 sequence (DNA): TGTGCCAGCAGCCCCCCATTGGGACTAGCGGTTTACGAGCAGTACTTC.

The chain is built from TRBV6-6 and TRBJ2-5; the match to TRBD2 covers 7 bases. The V gene end was trimmed by 10 bases and the J gene end by 5 bases; junction bases not matched to a gene: 7. The length of the CDR3 is 12 residues. Germline V gives CDR1 MNHNY, CDR2 SVGAGI (reference sequence). The CDR3 region is CATSGGGETQYF. The CDR3 DNA reads TGTGCCACCTCGGGGGGAGGGGAGACCCAGTACTTC.